Following are 28 T cell receptor beta chains from one sample sequenced in a study of T cells in localized non-small cell lung cancer. Assay: immunoSEQ multiplex PCR; the TCRdb copy retains only in-frame clones and omits some. The sample has around 16,000 clones, more than 75% seen once. Sequencing was performed on peripheral blood, taken before any cancer treatment. The source is a male donor older than 55 with stage I lung adenocarcinoma.

The chain has TRBV4-3 and TRBJ2-1; 7 bases map to TRBD2. Germline trimming cut 5 bases from V and 6 bases from J; bases unmatched to any gene: 4. The CDR3 covers 13 residues. Germline V CDR1 and CDR2: LGHNA, YSLEER. CDR3 amino acids: CASSFGLGNEQFF. Written as DNA, the CDR3 is TGCGCCAGCAGCTTTGGACTAGGCAATGAGCAGTTCTTC.

V usage is TRBV18 and J usage is TRBJ2-1, with D uncertain. CDR3 length: 15 residues. CDR1 KGHSH and CDR2 LQKENI come from the germline V gene. V dropped 2 bases and J dropped 0 bases, with 8 bases sitting between them. CDR3 region: CASSPALSSYNEQFF. As DNA, the CDR3 is TGTGCCAGCTCACCAGCCTTGTCCTCCTACAATGAGCAGTTCTTC.

The rearrangement joins TRBV4-3 to TRBJ2-1; 7 positions agree with TRBD2. CDR3 length equals 15 residues. Germline CDR1 reads LGHNA; CDR2 reads YSLEER. V lost 4 bases, J lost 3 bases, and 6 bases stayed unmatched. CDR3 amino acids: CASSRGREYYNEQFF. The CDR3 DNA follows: TGCGCCAGCAGCCGAGGGCGGGAGTACTACAATGAGCAGTTCTTC.

The V and J genes are TRBV7-8 and TRBJ1-2; TRBD1 agrees at 7 bases. The J segment lost 2 bases and the V segment lost 1 base, leaving 4 bases of the junction unmatched. Germline CDR1 and CDR2: SGHVS and FQNEAQ. The CDR3 length is 15 residues. The CDR3 reads CASSLGQGVNYGYTF. The CDR3 DNA reads as TGTGCCAGCAGCTTAGGGCAGGGGGTAAACTATGGCTACACCTTC.

The chain recombines TRBV10-3 with TRBJ1-1, with TRBD1 as a possible D gene (6 bases). Germline CDR1 ENHRY, CDR2 SYGVKD. CDR3 length: 14 residues. V shed 7 bases and J shed 2 bases, with 14 bases lying between them. CDR3 coding DNA: TGTGCCATCAATTCACAGGGTGATAACACTGAAGCTTTCTTT. Protein: CAINSQGDNTEAFF.

The chain uses TRBV5-4 and TRBJ2-3, with D tentatively TRBD1 (5 bases). CDR3 size: 13 residues. V dropped 0 bases and J dropped 6 bases, with 8 bases sitting between them. Germline V gene data show CDR1 as SGHNT and CDR2 as YYREEE (reference sequence). CDR3 loop: CASSLGKGDTQYF. As DNA, the CDR3 is TGTGCCAGCAGCTTGGGTAAGGGGGATACGCAGTATTTT.

The chain couples TRBV5-5 to TRBJ2-7; D ambiguous. The germline CDR1 and CDR2 sequences are SGHKS and YYEKEE (reference sequence). Between the trimmed V and J ends, which lost 4 bases and 0 bases, there was a span of 17 bases. The CDR3 is made up of 16 amino acids. This chain's CDR3 is CASSPRWVPSSYEQYF. CDR3 DNA: TGTGCCAGCAGCCCCAGATGGGTCCCGAGCTCCTACGAGCAGTACTTC. Looking up the rest from reference TRBV5-5 and TRBJ2-7 gives the full variable domain: DAGVTQSPTHLIKTRGQQVTLRCSPISGHKSVSWYQQVLGQGPQFIFQYYEKEERGRGNFPDRFSARQFPNYSSELNVNALLLGDSALYLCASSPRWVPSSYEQYFGPGTRLTVT.

The rearrangement joins TRBV2 to TRBJ2-3; D assignment may be TRBD1 or TRBD2 (5 bases each). CDR1 is SNHLY, CDR2 FYNNEI, per germline. The V end was cut by 6 bases, the J end by 0 bases, with 13 bases between. The CDR3 is 15 amino acids. The CDR3 reads CASSRDPSSTDTQYF. The CDR3 DNA is TGTGCCAGCAGCCGGGACCCATCTAGCACAGATACGCAGTATTTT.

The CDR3 here is CASSLTLGGLGTEAFF. The CDR3 DNA follows: TGTGCCAGCAGCTTAACGTTAGGGGGTTTGGGCACTGAAGCTTTCTTT. The J gene is TRBJ1-1, the V gene TRBV7-3; D possibly corresponds to TRBD1 (6 bases). V lost 0 bases and J 4 bases, leaving 15 bases between the germline ends. The CDR3 runs 16 residues. CDR1 SGHTA and CDR2 FQGTGA come from the germline V gene.

The chain recombines TRBV6-1 with TRBJ1-2; no reliable D call. The V gene lost 2 bases and the J gene lost 2 bases, with 12 bases spanning the gap. CDR1 is MNHNS and CDR2 is SASEGT in the germline V gene. The CDR3 loop spans 15 amino acids. The CDR3 DNA follows: TGTGCCAGCAGTGAATACGGCATCTCCAACTATGGCTACACCTTC. Translating it yields CASSEYGISNYGYTF.

The rearrangement joins TRBV29-1 to TRBJ2-1, with 11 bases matching TRBD2. J gave up 8 bases and V 6 bases, and 6 bases lay outside the gene matches. Germline V gives CDR1 SQVTM, CDR2 ANQGSEA. This CDR3 region has 13 residues. CDR3 in DNA: TGCAGCGTCGGTAGCGGGAGGGCCCATGAGCAGTTCTTC. This translates into CSVGSGRAHEQFF.

The V gene is TRBV6-6, the J gene TRBJ1-6; TRBD1 matches at 7 bases. The V gene end was trimmed by 6 bases and the J gene end by 9 bases; junction bases not matched to a gene: 8. Germline assignment: CDR1 MNHNY and CDR2 SVGAGI (reference sequence). The CDR3 covers 14 residues. CDR3 DNA: TGTGCCAGCAGCGCCGACAGGGCCCGTTCACCCCTCCACTTT. Its protein is CASSADRARSPLHF.

This clone was observed a single time. The chain couples TRBV18 to TRBJ2-1; D perhaps matches TRBD1 (6 bases). The CDR3 length is 15 residues. Germline V CDR1 and CDR2: KGHSH, LQKENI. V lost 2 bases to trimming and J lost 3 bases, with 11 bases between them. CDR3 residues: CASSPRQGNYNEQFF. CDR3 in DNA: TGTGCCAGCTCACCAAGGCAGGGGAACTACAATGAGCAGTTCTTC.

The chain is built from TRBV28 and TRBJ2-4; 10 positions match TRBD2. This CDR3 has 16 residues. Germline V gives CDR1 MDHEN, CDR2 SYDVKM. With V trimmed by 2 bases and J by 2 bases, 3 bases remained unmatched. This CDR3 reads CASSLLAGESKNIQYF. The DNA for the CDR3 is TGTGCCAGCAGTTTACTAGCGGGGGAATCCAAAAACATTCAGTACTTC.

In its sample, this clone was seen a few times. The chain joins TRBV7-9 to TRBJ1-6; no reliable D call. CDR3 size: 12 residues. Germline values: CDR1 SEHNR, CDR2 FQNEAQ (reference sequence). The V end lost 6 bases, the J end lost 5 bases, and 5 bases lay between the germline ends. The CDR3 nucleotides are TGTGCCAGCAGGTCGGATAATTCACCCCTCCACTTT. It encodes CASRSDNSPLHF.

The chain joins TRBV5-6 to TRBJ1-2; D not resolved. Germline CDR1 and CDR2: SGHDT and YYEEEE. V was clipped by 5 bases and J by 8 bases, with 13 bases between them. The CDR3 sequence is 12 residues long. In DNA form, the CDR3 reads TGTGCCAGCAGTCACACTTCCGACGGCTACACCTTC. This translates into CASSHTSDGYTF.

The V gene is TRBV5-6, the J gene TRBJ2-2; 12 positions agree with TRBD2. CDR1 SGHDT and CDR2 YYEEEE come from the germline V gene. The CDR3 has 19 residues. Losses at the gene ends were 3 bases for V and 6 bases for J; bases not matched to a gene: 15. The CDR3 DNA reads TGTGCCAGCAGCTCCCTTGTATTATCTAGCGGGAGGGGAGCCGGGGAGCTGTTTTTT. It specifies CASSSLVLSSGRGAGELFF.

Here the CDR3 DNA reads TGTGCCAGCAGCATCCGAGGAGGGGAAGAATCACCCCTCCACTTT. Encoded protein: CASSIRGGEESPLHF. The chain combines TRBV7-2 with TRBJ1-6; a possible D gene is TRBD1 (5 bases). The CDR3 loop spans 15 amino acids. In germline, CDR1 is SGHTA, CDR2 FQGNSA. Trimming shortened V by 5 bases and J by 10 bases, and 18 bases separated the two germline ends.

This clone was counted between two and nine times. The chain links TRBV27 to TRBJ2-1; D is unresolved. The CDR3 is made up of 13 amino acids. V lost 2 bases to trimming and J lost 4 bases, with 6 bases between them. Germline V gene sequence: CDR1 MNHEY, CDR2 SMNVEV (reference sequence). The CDR3 here is CASSLGVYNEQFF. The CDR3 bases are TGTGCCAGCAGTTTAGGGGTATACAATGAGCAGTTCTTC.

This clone has a handful of counts. The chain links TRBV14 to TRBJ2-3, with a tentative D call TRBD2 (6 bases). The V end lost 4 bases, the J end lost 2 bases, and 13 bases lay between the germline ends. The CDR3 sequence is 15 residues long. From germline, CDR1 is SGHDN and CDR2 FVKESK. DNA for the CDR3: TGTGCCAGCAGCCGAAAGCGGGCGTCCACAGATACGCAGTATTTT. Translation gives CASSRKRASTDTQYF.

This chain joins TRBV6-5 and TRBJ1-5; the D is unclear. Germline CDR1 reads MNHEY; CDR2 reads SVGAGI. The CDR3 has 12 amino acids. Between the trimmed V and J ends, which lost 5 bases and 7 bases, there was a span of 9 bases. CDR3 amino acids: CASSMGGQPQHF. Here the CDR3 DNA reads TGTGCCAGCAGTATGGGCGGACAGCCCCAGCATTTT.

For this clone: At one end the junction does not follow the germline gene, possibly because of a read error. CDR3 bases: TGCGCCAGCACCTTGGCGCCACTAGCGGCTCAAGAGACCCAGTACTTC. Translated, it gives CASTLAPLAAQETQYF. V usage is TRBV5-1 and J usage is TRBJ2-5, with 8 positions matching TRBD2. This CDR3 contains 16 residues. The germline gives CDR1 SGHRS, CDR2 YFSETQ.

The rearrangement joins TRBV6-5 to TRBJ1-1; D remains ambiguous. Germline V gene lookup returns CDR1 MNHEY and CDR2 SVGAGI. Trimming took off 2 bases at V and 4 bases at J, with 11 bases between the two ends. CDR3 length: 14 residues. CDR3 loop: CASSYQGVGTEAFF. As DNA, the CDR3 is TGTGCCAGCAGTTACCAAGGTGTAGGCACTGAAGCTTTCTTT.

The rearrangement links TRBV28 to TRBJ2-7; no definite D call. The CDR3 covers 14 residues. The V end lost 5 bases, the J end lost 1 base, and 12 bases lay between the germline ends. Looked up from germline, CDR1 is MDHEN and CDR2 is SYDVKM. CDR3 sequence reads: CASSTAENSYEQYF. In nucleotides, the CDR3 is TGTGCCAGCAGTACCGCTGAGAATTCCTACGAGCAGTACTTC.

The chain combines TRBV5-4 with TRBJ2-7; D unclear. The CDR3 runs to 12 residues. The V and J ends lost 4 bases and 6 bases respectively, with 11 bases between them. Per the germline V gene, CDR1 is SGHNT and CDR2 is YYREEE (reference sequence). In DNA, the CDR3 is TGTGCCAGCAGCCCGAGTGGCTCCGAGCAGTACTTC. Its translation is CASSPSGSEQYF.

This chain joins TRBV11-3 and TRBJ2-3; maybe TRBD2 (7 bases). The CDR3 is 15 amino acids. The V gene lost 4 bases and the J gene lost 5 bases, with 16 bases spanning the gap. Germline V gene data show CDR1 as SGHNT and CDR2 as YENEEA. The CDR3 is CASSSRGAGGDTQYF. CDR3 sequence (DNA): TGTGCCAGCAGCTCCCGGGGGGCAGGTGGAGATACGCAGTATTTT.

The rearrangement joins TRBV28 to TRBJ1-3; D is uncertain. The CDR3 loop spans 15 amino acids. Germline values: CDR1 MDHEN, CDR2 SYDVKM. The ends were cut back, 2 bases at V and 4 bases at J, with 12 bases in the middle. The CDR3, as DNA: TGTGCCAGCAGTTTACCCTCTTCTGCGGGAAACACCATATATTTT. The encoded protein is CASSLPSSAGNTIYF.

A single count supports this clone. V usage is TRBV11-2 and J usage is TRBJ1-2; D remains ambiguous. CDR1 and CDR2 from the germline V gene are SGHAT and FQNNGV. With 5 bases removed from V and 5 bases from J, the gap between germline ends came to 12 bases. The CDR3 runs 13 residues. The CDR3 protein is CASSPRGKYGYTF. The CDR3 DNA follows: TGTGCCAGCAGCCCCCGTGGGAAGTATGGCTACACCTTC. Supplemented by reference TRBV11-2 and TRBJ1-2, the full variable domain reads EAGVAQSPRYKIIEKRQSVAFWCNPISGHATLYWYQQILGQGPKLLIQFQNNGVVDDSQLPKDRFSAERLKGVDSTLKIQPAKLEDSAVYLCASSPRGKYGYTFGSGTRLTVV.